The T cell receptor (beta chain) described here comes from a study of blood T cell repertoires in COVID-19. Whole-study context: Samples of COVID-19 (acute and convalescent) were obtained from the United States, Italy and Spain. From T cells, B-cell-depleted T cells, or PBMCs came the material, which was cDNA or gDNA.

In germline, CDR1 is SGHRS, CDR2 YFSETQ. V dropped 2 bases and J dropped 6 bases, with 11 bases sitting between them. This CDR3 spans 14 amino acids. Original methodology: Scientists estimated how many nucleated cells there were by amplifying reference gene primers. Generated by immunoSEQ multiplex PCR, the TCRdb table keeps only in-frame clones and is missing some. Clone size and V and J calls were adopted from that table, with D and trimming inferred from the DNA. The sample lists around 270,000 clones, 84% occurring once. Sample: peripheral blood. This clonotype was sampled from a woman aged 40 to 50 who had recovered from COVID-19. The rearrangement links TRBV5-1 to TRBJ1-4, with D possibly TRBD1 on 5 matching bases. The CDR3 DNA reads TGCGCCAGCAGCTTTACCGGGGGAGATGAAAAACTGTTTTTT. The encoded protein is CASSFTGGDEKLFF.